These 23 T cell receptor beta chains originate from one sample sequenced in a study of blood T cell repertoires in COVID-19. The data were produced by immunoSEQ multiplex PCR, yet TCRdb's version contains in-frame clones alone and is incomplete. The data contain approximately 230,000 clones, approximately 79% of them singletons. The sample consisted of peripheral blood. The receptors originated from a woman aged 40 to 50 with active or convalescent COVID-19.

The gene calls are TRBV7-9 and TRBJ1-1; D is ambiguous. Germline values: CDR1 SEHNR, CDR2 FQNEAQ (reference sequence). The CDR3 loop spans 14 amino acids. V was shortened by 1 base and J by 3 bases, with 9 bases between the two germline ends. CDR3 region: CASSLGAEDTEAFF. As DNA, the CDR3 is TGTGCCAGCAGCTTAGGGGCAGAAGACACTGAAGCTTTCTTT. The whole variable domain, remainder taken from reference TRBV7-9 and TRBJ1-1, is DTGVSQNPRHKITKRGQNVTFRCDPISEHNRLYWYRQTLGQGPEFLTYFQNEAQLEKSRLLSDRFSAERPKGSFSTLEIQRTEQGDSAMYLCASSLGAEDTEAFFGQGTRLTVV.

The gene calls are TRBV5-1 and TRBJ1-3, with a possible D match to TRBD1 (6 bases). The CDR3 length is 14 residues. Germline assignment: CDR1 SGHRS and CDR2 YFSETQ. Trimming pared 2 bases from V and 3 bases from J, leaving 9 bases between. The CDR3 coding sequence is TGCGCCAGCAGCTTAGACAGGAGTGGAAACACCATATATTTT. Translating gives CASSLDRSGNTIYF.

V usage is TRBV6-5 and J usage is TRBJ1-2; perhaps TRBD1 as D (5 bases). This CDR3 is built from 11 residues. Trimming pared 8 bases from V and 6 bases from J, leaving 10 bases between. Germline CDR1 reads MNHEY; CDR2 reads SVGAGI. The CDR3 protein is CASEGRDGYTF. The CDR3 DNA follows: TGTGCCAGCGAGGGGAGGGATGGCTACACCTTC.

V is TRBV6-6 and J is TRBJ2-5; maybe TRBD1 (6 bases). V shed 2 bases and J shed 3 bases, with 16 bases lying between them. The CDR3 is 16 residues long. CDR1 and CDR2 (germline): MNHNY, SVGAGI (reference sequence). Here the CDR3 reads CASSYPLLEGEETQYF. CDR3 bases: TGTGCCAGCAGTTACCCCCTACTAGAGGGGGAAGAGACCCAGTACTTC.

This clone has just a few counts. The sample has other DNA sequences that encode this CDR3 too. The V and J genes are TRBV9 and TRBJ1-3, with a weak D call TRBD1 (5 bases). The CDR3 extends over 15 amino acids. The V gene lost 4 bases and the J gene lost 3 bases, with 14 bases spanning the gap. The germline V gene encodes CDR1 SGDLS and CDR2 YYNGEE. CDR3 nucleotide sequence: TGTGCCAGCAGCCCCTCCGGGGGAGGTGGAAACACCATATATTTT. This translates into CASSPSGGGGNTIYF.

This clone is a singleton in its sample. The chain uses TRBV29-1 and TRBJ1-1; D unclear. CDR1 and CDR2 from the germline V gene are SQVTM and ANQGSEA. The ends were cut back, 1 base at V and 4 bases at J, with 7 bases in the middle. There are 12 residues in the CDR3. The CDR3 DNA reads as TGCAGCGTTGAAGTCCCGGGCACTGAAGCTTTCTTT. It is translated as CSVEVPGTEAFF.

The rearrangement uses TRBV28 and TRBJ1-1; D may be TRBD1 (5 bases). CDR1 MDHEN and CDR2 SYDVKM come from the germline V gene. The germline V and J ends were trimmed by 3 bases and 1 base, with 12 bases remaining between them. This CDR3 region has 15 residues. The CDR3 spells CASSFLSGGNTEAFF. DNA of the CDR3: TGTGCCAGCAGTTTCCTCTCCGGGGGGAACACTGAAGCTTTCTTT.

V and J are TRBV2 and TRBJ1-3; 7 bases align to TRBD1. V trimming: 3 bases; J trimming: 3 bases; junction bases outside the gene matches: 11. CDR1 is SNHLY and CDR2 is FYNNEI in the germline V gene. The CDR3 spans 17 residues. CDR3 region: CASSELGRGGFGNTIYF. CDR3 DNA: TGTGCCAGCAGTGAGTTGGGGAGAGGGGGCTTTGGAAACACCATATATTTT.

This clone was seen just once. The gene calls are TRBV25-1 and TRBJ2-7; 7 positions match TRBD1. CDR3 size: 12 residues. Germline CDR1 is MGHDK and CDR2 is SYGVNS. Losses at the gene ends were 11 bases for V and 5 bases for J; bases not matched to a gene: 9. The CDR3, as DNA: TGTGCCTGCAACAGGGGAAATGACGAGCAGTACTTC. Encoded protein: CACNRGNDEQYF.

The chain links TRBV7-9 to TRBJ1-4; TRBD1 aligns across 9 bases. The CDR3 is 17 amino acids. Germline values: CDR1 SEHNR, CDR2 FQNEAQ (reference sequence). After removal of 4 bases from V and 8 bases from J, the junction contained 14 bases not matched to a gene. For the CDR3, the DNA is TGTGCCAGCAGCTCTTGGCTTTGGGACAGGGCCAGCGAAAAACTGTTTTTT. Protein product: CASSSWLWDRASEKLFF.

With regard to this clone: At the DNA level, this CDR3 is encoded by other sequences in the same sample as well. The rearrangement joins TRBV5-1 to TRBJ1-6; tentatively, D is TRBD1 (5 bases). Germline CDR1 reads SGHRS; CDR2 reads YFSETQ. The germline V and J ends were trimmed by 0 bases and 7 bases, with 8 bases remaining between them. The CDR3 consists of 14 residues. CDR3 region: CASSLGQGNSPLHF. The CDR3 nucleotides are TGCGCCAGCAGCTTGGGGCAGGGAAATTCACCCCTCCACTTT.

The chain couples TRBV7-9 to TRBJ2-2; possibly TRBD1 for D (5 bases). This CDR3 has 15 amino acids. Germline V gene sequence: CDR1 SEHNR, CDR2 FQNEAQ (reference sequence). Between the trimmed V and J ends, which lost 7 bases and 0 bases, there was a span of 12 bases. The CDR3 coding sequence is TGTGCCAGCAATGGGGCCGACGCGAACACCGGGGAGCTGTTTTTT. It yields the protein CASNGADANTGELFF.

The CDR3 region is CAISEPRVGEKLFF. The DNA of the CDR3 is TGTGCCATCAGTGAGCCCAGGGTGGGTGAAAAACTGTTTTTT. The genes are TRBV10-3 and TRBJ1-4, with D possibly being TRBD1 (5 bases). Germline-derived CDR1 and CDR2 are ENHRY and SYGVKD. The CDR3 runs 14 residues. V lost 2 bases and J lost 7, with 11 bases in between.

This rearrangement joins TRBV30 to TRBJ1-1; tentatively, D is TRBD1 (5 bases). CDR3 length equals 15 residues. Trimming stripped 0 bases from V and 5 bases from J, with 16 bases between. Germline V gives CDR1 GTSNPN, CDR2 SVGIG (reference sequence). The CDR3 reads CAWSVLPGHETEAFF. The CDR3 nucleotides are TGTGCCTGGAGTGTACTGCCAGGGCACGAGACTGAAGCTTTCTTT. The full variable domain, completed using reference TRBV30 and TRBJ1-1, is SQTIHQWPATLVQPVGSPLSLECTVEGTSNPNLYWYRQAAGRGLQLLFYSVGIGQISSEVPQNLSASRPQDRQFILSSKKLLLSDSGFYLCAWSVLPGHETEAFFGQGTRLTVV.

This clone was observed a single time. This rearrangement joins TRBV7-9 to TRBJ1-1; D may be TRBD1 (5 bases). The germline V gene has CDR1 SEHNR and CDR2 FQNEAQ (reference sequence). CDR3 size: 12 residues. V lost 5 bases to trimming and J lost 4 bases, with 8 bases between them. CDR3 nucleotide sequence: TGTGCCAGCAGCCCAGGGATCACTGAAGCTTTCTTT. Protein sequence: CASSPGITEAFF.

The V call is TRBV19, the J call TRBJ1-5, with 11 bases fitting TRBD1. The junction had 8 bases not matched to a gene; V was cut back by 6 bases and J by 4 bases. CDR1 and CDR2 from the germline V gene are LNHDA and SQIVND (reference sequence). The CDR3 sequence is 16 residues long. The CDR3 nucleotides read TGTGCCAGTAGCCCCGGGGACAGGGGGGATAATCAGCCCCAGCATTTT. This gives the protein CASSPGDRGDNQPQHF.

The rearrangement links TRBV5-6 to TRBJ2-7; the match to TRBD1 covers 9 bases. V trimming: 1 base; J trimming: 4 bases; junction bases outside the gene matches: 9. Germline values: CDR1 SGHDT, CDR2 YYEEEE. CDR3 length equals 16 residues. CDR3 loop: CASSLLGQGLHYEQYV. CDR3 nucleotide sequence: TGTGCCAGCAGCTTGTTGGGACAGGGACTACATTACGAGCAGTACGTC.

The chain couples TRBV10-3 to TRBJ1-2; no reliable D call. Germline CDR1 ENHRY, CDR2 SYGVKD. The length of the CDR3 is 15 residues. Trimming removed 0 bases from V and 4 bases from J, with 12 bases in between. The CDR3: CAISESLESGYGYTF. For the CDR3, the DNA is TGTGCCATCAGTGAGTCATTAGAGAGTGGCTATGGCTACACCTTC.

The DNA for the CDR3 is TGTGCCAGCAGCACGACACTGACAGATACGCAGTATTTT. Translated: CASSTTLTDTQYF. V gene TRBV5-4 combines with J gene TRBJ2-3; no definite D call. Germline V gene sequence: CDR1 SGHNT, CDR2 YYREEE (reference sequence). This CDR3 is 13 amino acids long. V was trimmed by 4 bases and J by 3 bases, leaving 9 bases between them.

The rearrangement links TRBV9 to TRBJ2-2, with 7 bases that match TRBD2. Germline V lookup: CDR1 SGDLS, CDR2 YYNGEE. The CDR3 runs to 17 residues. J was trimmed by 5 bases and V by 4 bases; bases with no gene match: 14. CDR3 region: CASSTRREAGRTGELFF. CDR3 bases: TGTGCCAGCAGCACTAGGAGGGAAGCGGGGAGAACCGGGGAGCTGTTTTTT. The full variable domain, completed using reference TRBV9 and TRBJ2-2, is DSGVTQTPKHLITATGQRVTLRCSPRSGDLSVYWYQQSLDQGLQFLIQYYNGEERAKGNILERFSAQQFPDLHSELNLSSLELGDSALYFCASSTRREAGRTGELFFGEGSRLTVL.

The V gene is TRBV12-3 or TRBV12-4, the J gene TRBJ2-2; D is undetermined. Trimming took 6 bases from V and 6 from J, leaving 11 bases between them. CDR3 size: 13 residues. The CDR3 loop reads CASSPAGSGELFF. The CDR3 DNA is TGTGCCAGCAGCCCGGCCGGGTCCGGGGAGCTGTTTTTT.

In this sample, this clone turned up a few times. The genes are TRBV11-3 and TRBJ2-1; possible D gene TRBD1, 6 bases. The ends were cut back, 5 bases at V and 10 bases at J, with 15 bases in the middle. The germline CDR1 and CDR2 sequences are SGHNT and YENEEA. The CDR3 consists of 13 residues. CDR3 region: CASSLDRDTEQFF. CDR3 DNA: TGTGCCAGCAGCCTTGACCGGGACACAGAGCAGTTCTTC. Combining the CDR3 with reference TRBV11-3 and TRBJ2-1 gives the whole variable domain EAGVVQSPRYKIIEKKQPVAFWCNPISGHNTLYWYLQNLGQGPELLIRYENEEAVDDSQLPKDRFSAERLKGVDSTLKIQPAELGDSAVYLCASSLDRDTEQFFGPGTRLTVL.

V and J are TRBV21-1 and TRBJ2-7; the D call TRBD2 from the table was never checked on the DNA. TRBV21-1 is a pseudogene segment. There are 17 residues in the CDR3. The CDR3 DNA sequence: TGTGCCAGCAGCAAAGATCCAGCGGGGGACTTTTCCTACGAGCAGTACGTC. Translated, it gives CASSKDPAGDFSYEQYV.